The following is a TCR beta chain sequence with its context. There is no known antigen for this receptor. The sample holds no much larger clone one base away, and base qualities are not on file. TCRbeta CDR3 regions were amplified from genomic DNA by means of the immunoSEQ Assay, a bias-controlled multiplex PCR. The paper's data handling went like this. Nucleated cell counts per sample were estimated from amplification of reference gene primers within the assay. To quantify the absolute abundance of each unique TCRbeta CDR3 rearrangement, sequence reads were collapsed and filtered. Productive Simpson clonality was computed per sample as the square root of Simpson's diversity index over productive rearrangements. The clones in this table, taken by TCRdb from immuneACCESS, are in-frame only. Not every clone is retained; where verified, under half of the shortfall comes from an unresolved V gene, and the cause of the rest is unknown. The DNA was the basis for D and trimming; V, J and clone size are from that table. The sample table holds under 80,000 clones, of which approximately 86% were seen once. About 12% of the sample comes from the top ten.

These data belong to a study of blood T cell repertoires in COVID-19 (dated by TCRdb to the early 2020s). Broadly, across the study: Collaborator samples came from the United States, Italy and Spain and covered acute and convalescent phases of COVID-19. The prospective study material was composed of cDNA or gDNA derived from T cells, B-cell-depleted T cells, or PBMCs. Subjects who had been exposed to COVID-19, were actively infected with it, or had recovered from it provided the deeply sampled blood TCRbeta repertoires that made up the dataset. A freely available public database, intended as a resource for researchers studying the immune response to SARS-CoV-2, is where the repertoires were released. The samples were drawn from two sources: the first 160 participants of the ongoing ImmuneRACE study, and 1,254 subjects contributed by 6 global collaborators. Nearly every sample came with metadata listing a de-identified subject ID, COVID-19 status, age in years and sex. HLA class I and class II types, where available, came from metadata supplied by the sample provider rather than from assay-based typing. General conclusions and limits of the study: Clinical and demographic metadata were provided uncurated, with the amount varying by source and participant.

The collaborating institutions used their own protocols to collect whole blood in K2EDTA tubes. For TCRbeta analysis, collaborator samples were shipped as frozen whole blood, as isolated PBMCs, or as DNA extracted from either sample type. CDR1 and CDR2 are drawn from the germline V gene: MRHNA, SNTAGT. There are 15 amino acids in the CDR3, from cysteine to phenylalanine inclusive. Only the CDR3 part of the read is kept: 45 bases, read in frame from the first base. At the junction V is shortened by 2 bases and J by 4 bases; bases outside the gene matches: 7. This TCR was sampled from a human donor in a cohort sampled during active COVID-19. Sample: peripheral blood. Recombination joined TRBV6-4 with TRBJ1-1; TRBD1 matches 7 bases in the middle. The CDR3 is CASSDRKGAVTEAFF. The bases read TGTGCCAGCAGTGACAGAAAGGGGGCTGTCACTGAAGCTTTCTTT.